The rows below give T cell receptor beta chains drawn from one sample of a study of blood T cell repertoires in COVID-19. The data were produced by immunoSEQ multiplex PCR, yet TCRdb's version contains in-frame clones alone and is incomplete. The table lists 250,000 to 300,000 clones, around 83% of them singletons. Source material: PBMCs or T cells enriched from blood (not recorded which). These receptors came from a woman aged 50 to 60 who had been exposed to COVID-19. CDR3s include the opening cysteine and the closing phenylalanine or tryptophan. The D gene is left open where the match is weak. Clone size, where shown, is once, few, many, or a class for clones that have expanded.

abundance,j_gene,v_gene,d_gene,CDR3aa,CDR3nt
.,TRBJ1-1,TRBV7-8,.,CASSLDRANTEAFF,TGTGCCAGCAGCTTAGACAGGGCGAACACTGAAGCTTTCTTT
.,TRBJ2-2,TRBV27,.,CASLTLSGEGTGELFF,TGTGCCAGCCTGACCCTTAGCGGAGAAGGCACCGGGGAGCTGTTTTTT
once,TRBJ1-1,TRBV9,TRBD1,CASTKQGANTEAFF,TGTGCCAGCACCAAACAGGGGGCGAACACTGAAGCTTTCTTT
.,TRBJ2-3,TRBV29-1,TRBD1,CSVAKTGVTDTQYF,TGCAGCGTTGCGAAGACAGGGGTCACAGATACGCAGTATTTT
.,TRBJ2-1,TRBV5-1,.,CASSVAGSSYNEQFF,TGCGCCAGCAGCGTCGCGGGGAGCTCCTACAATGAGCAGTTCTTC
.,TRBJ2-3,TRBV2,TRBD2,CASSRLAGTTDTQYF,TGTGCCAGCAGTCGGCTAGCGGGGACCACAGATACGCAGTATTTT
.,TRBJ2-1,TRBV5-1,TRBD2,CASSLAGGSSYNEQFF,TGCGCCAGCAGCTTAGCGGGGGGAAGCTCCTACAATGAGCAGTTCTTC
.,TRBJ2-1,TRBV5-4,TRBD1,CASSLVDRAPSEQFF,TGTGCCAGCAGCTTGGTGGACAGGGCCCCTAGTGAGCAGTTCTTC
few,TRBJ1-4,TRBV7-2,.,CASSLQGLSNEKLFF,TGTGCCAGCAGCTTACAGGGCTTGTCTAATGAAAAACTGTTTTTT
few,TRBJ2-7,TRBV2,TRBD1,CASTWDSSYEQYF,TGTGCCAGCACTTGGGACAGCTCCTACGAGCAGTACTTC
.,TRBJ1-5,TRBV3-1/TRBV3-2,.,CASSPRQYNQPQHF,TGTGCCAGCAGCCCCCGACAGTACAATCAGCCCCAGCATTTT
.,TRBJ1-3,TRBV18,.,CASSRSTGLSGNTIYF,TGTGCCAGCTCACGCTCGACAGGTCTCTCTGGAAACACCATATATTTT
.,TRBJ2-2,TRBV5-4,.,CASSTRRNTGELFF,TGTGCCAGCAGCACCCGCAGGAACACCGGGGAGCTGTTTTTT
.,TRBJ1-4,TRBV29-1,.,CSVDTSGGDEKLFF,TGCAGCGTTGACACGTCCGGGGGGGATGAAAAACTGTTTTTT
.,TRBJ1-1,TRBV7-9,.,CASSSEASTEAFF,TGTGCCAGCAGCTCGGAGGCATCCACTGAAGCTTTCTTT
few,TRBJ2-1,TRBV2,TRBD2,CASSLTSGGSYNEQFF,TGTGCCAGCAGCCTGACTAGCGGGGGCTCCTACAATGAGCAGTTCTTC
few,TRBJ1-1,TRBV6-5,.,CASSFSGNTEAFF,TGTGCCAGCAGCTTCAGTGGGAACACTGAAGCTTTCTTT
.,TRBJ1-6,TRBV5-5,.,CASSFAGPNSPLHF,TGTGCCAGCAGCTTTGCAGGGCCGAATTCACCCCTCCACTTT
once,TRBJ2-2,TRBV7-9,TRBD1,CASSPGQGYGGELFF,TGTGCCAGCAGCCCGGGACAGGGGTACGGCGGGGAGCTGTTTTTT
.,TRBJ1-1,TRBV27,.,CASSLGTETEAFF,TGTGCCAGCAGTTTGGGGACTGAAACTGAAGCTTTCTTT
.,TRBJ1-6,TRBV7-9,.,CASSLHGATDSPLHF,TGTGCCAGCAGCTTACATGGGGCGACGGATTCACCCCTCCACTTT
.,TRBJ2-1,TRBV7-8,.,CASSLAGANEQFF,TGTGCCAGCAGCTTAGCGGGAGCTAATGAGCAGTTCTTC
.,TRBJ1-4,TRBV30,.,CAWSGTASNEKLFF,TGTGCCTGGAGTGGGACAGCGAGTAATGAAAAACTGTTTTTT
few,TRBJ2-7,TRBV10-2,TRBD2,CASSESGLAGPYEQYF,TGCGCCAGCAGTGAGTCAGGGCTAGCGGGGCCGTACGAGCAGTACTTC
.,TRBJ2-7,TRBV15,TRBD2,CATSRLRGDSYEQYF,TGTGCCACCAGCAGACTCCGGGGGGACTCCTACGAGCAGTACTTC
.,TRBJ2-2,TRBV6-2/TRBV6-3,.,CASSSNRAGELFF,TGTGCCAGCAGTTCGAATCGGGCCGGGGAGCTGTTTTTT
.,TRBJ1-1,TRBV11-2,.,CASSSIAGEGDTEAFF,TGTGCCAGCAGCTCGATAGCAGGGGAGGGTGACACTGAAGCTTTCTTT
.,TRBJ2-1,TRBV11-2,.,CASSPLRLYNEQFF,TGTGCCAGCAGTCCCCTTCGACTATACAATGAGCAGTTCTTC
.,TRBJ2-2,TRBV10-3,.,CATRGMAGHGELFF,TGTGCCACCAGGGGTATGGCGGGCCACGGGGAGCTGTTTTTT
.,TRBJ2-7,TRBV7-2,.,CASSLSSSYEQYF,TGTGCCAGCAGCTTAAGTAGCTCCTACGAGCAGTACTTC
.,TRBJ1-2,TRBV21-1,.,CASSKGWAVGHPNYGYTF,TGTGCCAGCAGCAAAGGGTGGGCAGTAGGTCACCCTAACTATGGCTACACCTTC
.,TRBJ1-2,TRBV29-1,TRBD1,CSARDRDPYGYTF,TGCAGCGCCCGGGACAGGGACCCCTATGGCTACACCTTC